This T cell receptor beta chain was sequenced in a study of cytomegalovirus exposure and HLA in healthy donors. Per the germline V gene, CDR1 is SGHNT and CDR2 is YENEEA. The CDR3 is 14 residues long. V lost 7 bases, J lost 0 bases, and 4 bases stayed unmatched. This clone came up a few times. The antigen is not known. 60 Vbeta and 13 Jbeta primers were used in PCR. Assay used: immunoSEQ multiplex PCR; TCRdb lists only in-frame clones, some missing. This table has 160,000 or so clones, roughly 77% appearing once. Overall study findings and caveats: Researchers counted roughly 150 TCR beta chains as cytomegalovirus-associated.

This receptor was taken from a man between 18 and 35 years old in good health and CMV-seropositive. Material: PBMCs. The chain joins TRBV11-3 to TRBJ2-3; 7 bases match TRBD2. In DNA form, the CDR3 reads TGTGCCAGCAAAGCGGGAACTAGCACAGATACGCAGTATTTT. It encodes CASKAGTSTDTQYF.